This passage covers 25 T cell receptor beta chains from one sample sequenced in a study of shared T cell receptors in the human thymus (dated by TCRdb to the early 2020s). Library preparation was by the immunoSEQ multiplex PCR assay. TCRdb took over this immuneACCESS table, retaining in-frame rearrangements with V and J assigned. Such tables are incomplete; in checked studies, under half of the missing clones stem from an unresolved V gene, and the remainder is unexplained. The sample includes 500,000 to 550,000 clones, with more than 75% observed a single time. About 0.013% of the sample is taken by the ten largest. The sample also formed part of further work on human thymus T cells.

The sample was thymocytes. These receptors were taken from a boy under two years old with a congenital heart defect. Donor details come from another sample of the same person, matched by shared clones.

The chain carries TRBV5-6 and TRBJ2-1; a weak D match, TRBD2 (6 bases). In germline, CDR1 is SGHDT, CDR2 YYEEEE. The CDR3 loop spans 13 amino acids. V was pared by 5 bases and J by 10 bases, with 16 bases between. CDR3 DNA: TGTGCCAGCAGGCGGGGTAGCGGATCCGAGCAGTTCTTC. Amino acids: CASRRGSGSEQFF.

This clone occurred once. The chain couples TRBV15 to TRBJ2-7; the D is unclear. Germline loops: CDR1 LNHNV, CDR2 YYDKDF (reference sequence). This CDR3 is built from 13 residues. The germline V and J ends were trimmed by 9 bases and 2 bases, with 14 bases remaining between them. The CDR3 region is CATRRVSTYEQYF. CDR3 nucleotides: TGTGCCACTAGACGGGTCTCGACCTACGAGCAGTACTTC.

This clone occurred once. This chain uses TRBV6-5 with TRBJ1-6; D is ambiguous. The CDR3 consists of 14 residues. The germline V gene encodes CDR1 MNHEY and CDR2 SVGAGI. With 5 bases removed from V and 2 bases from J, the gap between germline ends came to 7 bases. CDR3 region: CASSRHPYNSPLHF. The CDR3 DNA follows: TGTGCCAGCAGTCGACACCCCTATAATTCACCCCTCCACTTT.

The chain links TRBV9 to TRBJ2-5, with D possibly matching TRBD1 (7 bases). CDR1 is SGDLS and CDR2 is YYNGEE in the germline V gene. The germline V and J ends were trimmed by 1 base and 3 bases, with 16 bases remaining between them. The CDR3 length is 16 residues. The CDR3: CASSVSGGGLEETQYF. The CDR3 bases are TGTGCCAGCAGCGTATCAGGGGGAGGCTTAGAAGAGACCCAGTACTTC.

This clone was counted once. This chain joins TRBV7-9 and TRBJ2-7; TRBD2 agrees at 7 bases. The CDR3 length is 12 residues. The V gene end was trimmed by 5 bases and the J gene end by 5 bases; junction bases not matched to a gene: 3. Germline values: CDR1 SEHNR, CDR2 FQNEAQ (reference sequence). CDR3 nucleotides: TGTGCCAGCAGCGCCAGCGGGGACGAGCAGTACTTC. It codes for CASSASGDEQYF.

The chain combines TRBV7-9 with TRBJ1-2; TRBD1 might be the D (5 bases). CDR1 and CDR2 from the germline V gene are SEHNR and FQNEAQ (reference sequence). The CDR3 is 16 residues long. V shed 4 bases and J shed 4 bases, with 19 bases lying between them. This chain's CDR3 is CASSSSWGVGSYGYTF. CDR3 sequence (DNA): TGTGCCAGCAGCTCAAGTTGGGGGGTTGGGTCCTATGGCTACACCTTC.

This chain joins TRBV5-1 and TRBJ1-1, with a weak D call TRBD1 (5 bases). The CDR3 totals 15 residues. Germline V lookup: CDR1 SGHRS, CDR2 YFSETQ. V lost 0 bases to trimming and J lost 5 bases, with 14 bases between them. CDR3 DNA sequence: TGCGCCAGCAGCTTGGGGGAGGGGAGGGCGACTGAAGCTTTCTTT. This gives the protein CASSLGEGRATEAFF.

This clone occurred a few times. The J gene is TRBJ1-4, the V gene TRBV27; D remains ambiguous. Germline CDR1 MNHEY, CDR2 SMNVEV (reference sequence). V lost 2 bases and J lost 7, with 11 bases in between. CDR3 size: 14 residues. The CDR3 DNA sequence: TGTGCCAGCAGTTTAGTCCGGGGAGGTGAAAAACTGTTTTTT. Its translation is CASSLVRGGEKLFF.

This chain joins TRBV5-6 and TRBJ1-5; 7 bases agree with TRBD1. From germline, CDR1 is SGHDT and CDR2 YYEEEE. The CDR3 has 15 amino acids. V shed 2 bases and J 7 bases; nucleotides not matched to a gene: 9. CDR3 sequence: CASSLGSRGGQPQHF. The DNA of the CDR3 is TGTGCCAGCAGCTTAGGGTCGAGAGGGGGCCAGCCCCAGCATTTT.

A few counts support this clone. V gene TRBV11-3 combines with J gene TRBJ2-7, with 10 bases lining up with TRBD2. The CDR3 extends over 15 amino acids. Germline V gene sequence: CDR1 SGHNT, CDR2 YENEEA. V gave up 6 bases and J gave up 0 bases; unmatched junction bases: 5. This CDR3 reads CASSPGTSVSYEQYF. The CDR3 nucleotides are TGTGCCAGCAGTCCCGGGACTAGCGTCTCCTACGAGCAGTACTTC.

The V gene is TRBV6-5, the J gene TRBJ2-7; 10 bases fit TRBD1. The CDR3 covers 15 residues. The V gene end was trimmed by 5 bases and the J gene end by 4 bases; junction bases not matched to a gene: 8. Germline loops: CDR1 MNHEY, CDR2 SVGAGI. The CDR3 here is CASSPPGTGEYEQYF. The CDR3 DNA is TGTGCCAGCAGTCCACCCGGGACAGGGGAATACGAGCAGTACTTC.

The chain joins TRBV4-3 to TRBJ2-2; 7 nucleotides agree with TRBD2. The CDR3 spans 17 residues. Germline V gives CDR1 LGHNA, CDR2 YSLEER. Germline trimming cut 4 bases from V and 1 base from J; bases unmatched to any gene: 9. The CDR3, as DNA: TGCGCCAGCAGCCGGGGGGGGTCACGCGGGAACACCGGGGAGCTGTTTTTT. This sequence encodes CASSRGGSRGNTGELFF.

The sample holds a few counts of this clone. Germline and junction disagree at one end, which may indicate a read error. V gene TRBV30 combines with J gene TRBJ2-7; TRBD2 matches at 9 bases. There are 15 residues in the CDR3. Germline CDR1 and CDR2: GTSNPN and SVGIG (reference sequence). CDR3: CACKLRASGTNERYF. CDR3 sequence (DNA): TGTGCCTGTAAACTCCGGGCTAGCGGGACCAACGAGCGGTACTTC.

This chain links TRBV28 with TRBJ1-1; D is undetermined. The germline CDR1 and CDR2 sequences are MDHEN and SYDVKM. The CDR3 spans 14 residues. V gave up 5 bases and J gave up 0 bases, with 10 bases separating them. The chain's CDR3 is CASSPGFMNTEAFF. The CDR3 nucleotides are TGTGCCAGCAGTCCGGGGTTCATGAACACTGAAGCTTTCTTT.

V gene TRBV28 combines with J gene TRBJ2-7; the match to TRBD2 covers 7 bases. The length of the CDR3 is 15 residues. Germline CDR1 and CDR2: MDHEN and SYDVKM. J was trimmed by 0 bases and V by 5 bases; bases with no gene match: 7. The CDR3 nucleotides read TGTGCCAGCAGTCCCCGCGGACTAGTCTCCTACGAGCAGTACTTC. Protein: CASSPRGLVSYEQYF.

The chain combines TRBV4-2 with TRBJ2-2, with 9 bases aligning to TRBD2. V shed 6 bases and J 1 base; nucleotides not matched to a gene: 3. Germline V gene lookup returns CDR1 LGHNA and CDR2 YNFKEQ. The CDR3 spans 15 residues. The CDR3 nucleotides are TGTGCCAGCAGACAGACTAGCGGGAACACCGGGGAGCTGTTTTTT. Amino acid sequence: CASRQTSGNTGELFF.

The CDR3 sequence is CASSQAPGGGNQPQHF. The CDR3 DNA sequence: TGCGCCAGCAGCCAGGCGCCGGGAGGGGGCAATCAGCCCCAGCATTTT. V and J are TRBV4-1 and TRBJ1-5, with D maybe TRBD1 (5 bases). The CDR3 is made up of 16 amino acids. CDR1 is MGHRA, CDR2 YSYEKL, per germline. The germline V and J ends were trimmed by 3 bases and 2 bases, with 14 bases remaining between them.

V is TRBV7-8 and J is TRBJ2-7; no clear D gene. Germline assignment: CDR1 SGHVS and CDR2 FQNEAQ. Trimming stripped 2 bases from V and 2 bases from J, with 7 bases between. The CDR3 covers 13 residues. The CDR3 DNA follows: TGTGCCAGCAGCTTACTGTATACCTACGAGCAGTACTTC. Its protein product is CASSLLYTYEQYF.

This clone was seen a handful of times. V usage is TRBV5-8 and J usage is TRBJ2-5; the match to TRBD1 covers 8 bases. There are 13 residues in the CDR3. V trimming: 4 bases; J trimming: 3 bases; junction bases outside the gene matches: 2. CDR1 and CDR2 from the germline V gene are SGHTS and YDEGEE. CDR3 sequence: CASSRTGKETQYF. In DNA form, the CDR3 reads TGTGCCAGCAGCCGGACAGGGAAAGAGACCCAGTACTTC.

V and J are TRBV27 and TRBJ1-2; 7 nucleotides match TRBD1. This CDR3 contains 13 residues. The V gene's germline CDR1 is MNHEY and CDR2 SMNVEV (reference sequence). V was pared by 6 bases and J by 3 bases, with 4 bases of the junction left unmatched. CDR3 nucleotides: TGTGCCAGCAGCCAGGGGGGCTACTATGGCTACACCTTC. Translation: CASSQGGYYGYTF.

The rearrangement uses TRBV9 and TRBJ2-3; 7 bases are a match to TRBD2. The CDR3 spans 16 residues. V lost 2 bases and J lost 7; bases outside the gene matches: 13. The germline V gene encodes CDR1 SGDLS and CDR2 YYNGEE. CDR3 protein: CASSVALAAAKHTQYF. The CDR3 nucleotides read TGTGCCAGCAGCGTGGCTCTAGCGGCCGCCAAGCATACGCAGTATTTT.

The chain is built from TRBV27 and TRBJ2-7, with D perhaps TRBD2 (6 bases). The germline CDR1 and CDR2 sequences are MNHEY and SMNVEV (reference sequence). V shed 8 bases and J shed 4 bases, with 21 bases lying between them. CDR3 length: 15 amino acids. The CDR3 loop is CASSRQDVSGYEQYF. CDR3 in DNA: TGTGCCAGCTCCCGGCAGGATGTGAGCGGGTACGAGCAGTACTTC.

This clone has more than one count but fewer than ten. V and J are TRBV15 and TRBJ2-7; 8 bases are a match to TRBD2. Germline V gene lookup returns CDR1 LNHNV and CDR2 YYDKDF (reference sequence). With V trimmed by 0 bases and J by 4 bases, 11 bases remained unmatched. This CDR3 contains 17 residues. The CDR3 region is CATSRDRGVAGLYEQYF. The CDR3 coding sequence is TGTGCCACCAGCAGAGATCGGGGGGTAGCGGGACTTTACGAGCAGTACTTC. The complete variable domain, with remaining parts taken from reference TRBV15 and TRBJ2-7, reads DAMVIQNPRYQVTQFGKPVTLSCSQTLNHNVMYWYQQKSSQAPKLLFHYYDKDFNNEADTPDNFQSRRPNTSFCFLDIRSPGLGDTAMYLCATSRDRGVAGLYEQYFGPGTRLTVT.

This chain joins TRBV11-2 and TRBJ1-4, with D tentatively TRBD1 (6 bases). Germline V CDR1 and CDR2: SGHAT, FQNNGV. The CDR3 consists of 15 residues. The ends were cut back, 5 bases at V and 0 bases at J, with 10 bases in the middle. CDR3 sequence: CASSGTGSTNEKLFF. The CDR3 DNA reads TGTGCCAGCAGCGGCACAGGGTCAACTAATGAAAAACTGTTTTTT.

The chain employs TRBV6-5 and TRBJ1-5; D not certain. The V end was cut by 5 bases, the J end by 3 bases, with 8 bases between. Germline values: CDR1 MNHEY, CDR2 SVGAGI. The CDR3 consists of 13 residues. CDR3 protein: CASSRENNQPQHF. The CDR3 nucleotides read TGTGCCAGCAGTCGAGAAAACAATCAGCCCCAGCATTTT.